This T cell receptor (beta chain) was captured by sequencing in a study of regulatory T cells in long-lasting Graves disease. Relying on iRepertoire HTBI primers and Arm-PCR of CDR3 regions, the team built TCR beta libraries. TCRdb processed the multiplex PCR reads anew with MiXCR; each CDR3 protein has one entry. The sample shows over 450,000 distinct CDR3 sequences, more than 10% of them seen only once. As to time point: newly diagnosed GD, antithyroid drugs for less than 3 months. The TCR library used RNA extracted from PBMCs. This sample was also put to use in a study of T cells in Graves' hyperthyroidism and ophthalmopathy.

The sequencing here drew on peripheral blood mononuclear cells (PBMCs), taken at new diagnosis, from a patient treated with antithyroid drugs. The sequence came from a woman between 25 and 40 years old with Graves disease.

The CDR3, as DNA: TGTGCCAGCTCATTCTCGGTCTCCTACGAGCAGTACTTC. The encoded protein is CASSFSVSYEQYF. V usage is TRBV18 and J usage is TRBJ2-7; D is undetermined. V lost 5 bases to trimming and J lost 0 bases, with 8 bases between them. Germline assignment: CDR1 KGHSH and CDR2 LQKENI. This CDR3 is built from 13 residues.